These T cell receptor beta chains were read from a single sample in a study of Tregs in tolerant kidney transplant recipients. Sequencing was performed with immunoSEQ multiplex PCR; in TCRdb, only in-frame clones are kept and a portion is missing. The table lists approximately 65,000 clones, 80% to 85% of them singletons. Input material: CD4+ T cells from blood. The receptors originated from a human donor in good health. CDR3s leave out the opening cysteine and the closing phenylalanine or tryptophan. A D gene is named only where the DNA matches it firmly.

TRBJ1-1 TRBD1 TRBV12-5 ASGLRAGGFNTEAF
TRBJ1-1 - TRBV5-6 ASSFRGGAEAF
TRBJ2-5 TRBD1 TRBV28 ASSSDRGRTQY
TRBJ2-5 - TRBV11-3 ASSTRETQY
TRBJ1-2 - TRBV7-2 ASSLDRVHGYT
TRBJ1-3 - TRBV27 ASSKGGGFSSGNTIY
TRBJ2-1 TRBD2 TRBV7-3 ASSRTSGELNEQF
TRBJ1-4 TRBD1 TRBV27 ASSYPRQGAGEKLF
TRBJ2-7 - TRBV7-6 ASSLGNLYEQY
TRBJ2-2 - TRBV18 ASSQPGRTNTGELF
TRBJ2-4 - TRBV20-1 SASQNIQY
TRBJ2-1 - TRBV4-2 ASSQVSNEQF
TRBJ2-2 - TRBV9 ASSPHRDLAGELF
TRBJ2-5 - TRBV5-1 ASSLRERETQY
TRBJ1-2 - TRBV18 ASSPPSQGDGYT
TRBJ2-1 TRBD2 TRBV7-9 ASRATSGNYNEQF
TRBJ2-2 - TRBV5-1 ASKTGNTGELF
TRBJ2-1 TRBD2 TRBV2 ASSVERGPLYNEQF
TRBJ2-7 TRBD1 TRBV19 ASSIGTGRIGYEQY
TRBJ1-1 - TRBV19 ASSIYTGGTEAF
TRBJ2-1 TRBD2 TRBV19 ASMVGPGLAGGPGEQF
TRBJ1-2 - TRBV4-1 ASSQDRGRTTQKPYGYT
TRBJ1-2 - TRBV7-9 ASSLKGGYT
TRBJ1-2 - TRBV20-1 SAGEGGYT
TRBJ2-7 TRBD2 TRBV4-3 ASSLHSGLAGVLDEQY
TRBJ2-5 - TRBV7-3 ASSLTTGETQY
TRBJ2-7 TRBD1 TRBV19 ASRESGTVSYEQY
TRBJ1-5 - TRBV6-5 ASSDRNNQPQH
TRBJ1-1 - TRBV9 ASSPVGGGGEAF
TRBJ2-6 - TRBV10-3 AINQAGANVLT
TRBJ2-2 TRBD2 TRBV5-1 ASSLSGGNTGELF
TRBJ1-5 TRBD1 TRBV4-1 ASSQEDRGFSNNQPQH
TRBJ2-3 - TRBV6-6 ASGRGDTQY
TRBJ2-5 - TRBV11-1 ASTEKETQY
TRBJ2-3 - TRBV9 ASSVASADDTQY
TRBJ2-2 - TRBV6-1 ASSEQQANTGELF
TRBJ1-2 TRBD1 TRBV6-5 ASSLRQGGQYGYT
TRBJ1-1 TRBD1 TRBV2 ASSTGGMNTEAF
TRBJ2-1 TRBD2 TRBV11-2 ASSLDWAGGQKQF
TRBJ2-5 - TRBV7-2 ASSLVGPRETQY
TRBJ2-4 TRBD1 TRBV11-2 ASSFPTWTGVAKNIQY
TRBJ1-6 - TRBV5-6 ASSLKVDSPLH
TRBJ2-7 - TRBV5-1 ASSPIAPHRDNEQY
TRBJ2-7 - TRBV4-2 ASSQERRGHEQY
TRBJ2-7 - TRBV27 ASSDGGPPYEQY
TRBJ2-4 - TRBV6-6 ASSGHLAKNIQY
TRBJ1-3 - TRBV21-1 ASSFRCQDGNTIY
TRBJ2-5 - TRBV7-2 ASSLNGGGETQY
TRBJ2-3 - TRBV6-5 ASSPETQITDTQY
TRBJ2-5 - TRBV5-1 ASSLQGQETQY